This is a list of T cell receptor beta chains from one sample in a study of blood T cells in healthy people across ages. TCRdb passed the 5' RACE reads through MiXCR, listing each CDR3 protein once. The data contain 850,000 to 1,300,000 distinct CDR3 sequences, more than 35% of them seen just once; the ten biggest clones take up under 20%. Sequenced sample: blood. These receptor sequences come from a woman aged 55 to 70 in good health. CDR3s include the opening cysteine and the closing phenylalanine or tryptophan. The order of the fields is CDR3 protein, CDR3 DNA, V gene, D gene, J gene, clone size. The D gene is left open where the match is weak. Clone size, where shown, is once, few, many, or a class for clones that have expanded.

CDR3aa: CASSSRSTGLPYEQYF
CDR3nt: TGTGCCAGCAGCTCTCGCTCGACAGGTCTACCCTACGAGCAGTACTTC
v_gene: TRBV7-6
d_gene: .
j_gene: TRBJ2-7
abundance: few

CDR3aa: CASTQDSSLEQYF
CDR3nt: TGTGCCAGCACCCAGGACTCCTCTTTGGAGCAGTACTTC
v_gene: TRBV5-4
d_gene: .
j_gene: TRBJ2-7
abundance: few

CDR3aa: CASSLGNRATNEKLFF
CDR3nt: TGTGCCAGCAGTTTGGGGAACAGAGCAACTAATGAAAAACTGTTTTTT
v_gene: TRBV27
d_gene: .
j_gene: TRBJ1-4
abundance: .

CDR3aa: CASIRGTGGLADTQYF
CDR3nt: TGCGCCAGCATACGGGGGACAGGGGGTTTAGCAGATACGCAGTATTTT
v_gene: TRBV5-1
d_gene: TRBD1
j_gene: TRBJ2-3
abundance: .

CDR3aa: CSAGGDRAYEQYF
CDR3nt: TGCAGTGCCGGAGGGGACAGGGCCTACGAGCAGTACTTC
v_gene: TRBV20-1
d_gene: TRBD1
j_gene: TRBJ2-7
abundance: .

CDR3aa: CAAGAGIYNEQFF
CDR3nt: TGTGCCGCGGGAGCGGGAATCTACAATGAGCAGTTCTTC
v_gene: TRBV15
d_gene: TRBD2
j_gene: TRBJ2-1
abundance: few

CDR3aa: CASSDPPDRPSYNSPLHF
CDR3nt: TGTGCCAGCAGTGACCCTCCGGACAGGCCTAGCTATAATTCACCCCTCCACTTT
v_gene: TRBV6-1
d_gene: TRBD1
j_gene: TRBJ1-6
abundance: .

CDR3aa: CASSLGATGGQGSYNEQFF
CDR3nt: TGTGCCAGCAGCTTAGGAGCGACGGGTGGACAGGGCTCCTACAATGAGCAGTTCTTC
v_gene: TRBV7-9
d_gene: TRBD1
j_gene: TRBJ2-1
abundance: few

CDR3aa: CASGQGGSDTQYF
CDR3nt: TGTGCCAGCGGACAGGGCGGATCAGATACGCAGTATTTT
v_gene: TRBV25-1
d_gene: TRBD1
j_gene: TRBJ2-3
abundance: .

CDR3aa: CASSTRDREDEQFF
CDR3nt: TGTGCCAGCAGTACCCGGGACAGGGAGGATGAGCAGTTCTTC
v_gene: TRBV6-5
d_gene: TRBD1
j_gene: TRBJ2-1
abundance: .

CDR3aa: CASSYRVGKNEQFF
CDR3nt: TGTGCCAGCAGTTACCGGGTCGGAAAGAATGAGCAGTTCTTC
v_gene: TRBV6-2/TRBV6-3
d_gene: .
j_gene: TRBJ2-1
abundance: .

CDR3aa: CSASSNRDSDTQYF
CDR3nt: TGCAGTGCTAGCTCTAACAGGGACTCAGATACGCAGTATTTT
v_gene: TRBV20-1
d_gene: .
j_gene: TRBJ2-3
abundance: few

CDR3aa: CASSESRSGGANVLTF
CDR3nt: TGCGCCAGCAGTGAGTCACGGTCGGGTGGGGCCAACGTCCTGACTTTC
v_gene: TRBV10-1
d_gene: .
j_gene: TRBJ2-6
abundance: .

CDR3aa: CASSPNWADTQYF
CDR3nt: TGTGCCAGCAGCCCAAATTGGGCGGATACGCAGTATTTT
v_gene: TRBV6-5
d_gene: .
j_gene: TRBJ2-3
abundance: .

CDR3aa: CASDSGNEQFF
CDR3nt: TGTGCCAGCGATTCAGGGAATGAGCAGTTCTTC
v_gene: TRBV2
d_gene: .
j_gene: TRBJ2-1
abundance: .

CDR3aa: CASSPGLAGGALGGELFF
CDR3nt: TGTGCCAGCAGCCCGGGACTAGCGGGAGGGGCCCTTGGCGGGGAGCTGTTTTTT
v_gene: TRBV7-2
d_gene: TRBD2
j_gene: TRBJ2-2
abundance: .

CDR3aa: CASSAGGLSSYEQYF
CDR3nt: TGTGCCAGCTCCGCAGGGGGACTAAGCTCCTACGAGCAGTACTTC
v_gene: TRBV2
d_gene: .
j_gene: TRBJ2-7
abundance: .

CDR3aa: CASSELPYYEQYF
CDR3nt: TGTGCCAGTTCGGAGCTTCCTTACTACGAGCAGTACTTC
v_gene: TRBV5-4
d_gene: .
j_gene: TRBJ2-7
abundance: few

CDR3aa: CASGWPRYRSGEYF
CDR3nt: TGTGCTAGTGGTTGGCCCCGATACCGGAGCGGGGAGTACTTC
v_gene: TRBV12-5
d_gene: TRBD2
j_gene: TRBJ2-7
abundance: .

CDR3aa: CASSLSRAVYEQYF
CDR3nt: TGTGCCAGCAGCTTAAGCCGGGCTGTCTACGAGCAGTACTTC
v_gene: TRBV7-8
d_gene: .
j_gene: TRBJ2-7
abundance: .

CDR3aa: CASSDPGGPYNEQFF
CDR3nt: TGTGCCAGCAGTGACCCGGGAGGGCCCTACAATGAGCAGTTCTTC
v_gene: TRBV25-1
d_gene: TRBD2
j_gene: TRBJ2-1
abundance: .

CDR3aa: CASSQALATYNEQFF
CDR3nt: TGTGCCAGCAGCCAAGCCCTAGCGACCTACAATGAGCAGTTCTTC
v_gene: TRBV4-2
d_gene: .
j_gene: TRBJ2-1
abundance: .

CDR3aa: CAISEGTVDEKLFF
CDR3nt: TGTGCCATCAGCGAAGGGACAGTTGATGAAAAACTGTTTTTT
v_gene: TRBV10-3
d_gene: TRBD1
j_gene: TRBJ1-4
abundance: few

CDR3aa: CASSQGGGHSNYGYTF
CDR3nt: TGCGCCAGCAGCCAAGGGGGGGGACACTCTAACTATGGCTACACCTTC
v_gene: TRBV4-1
d_gene: .
j_gene: TRBJ1-2
abundance: .

CDR3aa: CASSPSSVGQNYGYTF
CDR3nt: TGTGCCAGCAGCCCCTCTTCAGTAGGGCAGAACTATGGCTACACCTTC
v_gene: TRBV4-2
d_gene: .
j_gene: TRBJ1-2
abundance: .

CDR3aa: CASSLGQGSRRNEQYF
CDR3nt: TGTGCCAGCAGCCTAGGGCAGGGGAGTAGGAGGAACGAGCAGTACTTC
v_gene: TRBV7-2
d_gene: .
j_gene: TRBJ2-7
abundance: .

CDR3aa: CASSPQGGDYNEQYF
CDR3nt: TGTGCCAGCAGCCCTCAAGGCGGAGACTACAATGAGCAGTACTTC
v_gene: TRBV7-2
d_gene: .
j_gene: TRBJ2-7
abundance: .

CDR3aa: CASGAGPSEQYF
CDR3nt: TGTGCCAGTGGAGCGGGACCTAGCGAGCAGTACTTC
v_gene: TRBV12-3/TRBV12-4
d_gene: TRBD2
j_gene: TRBJ2-7
abundance: .

CDR3aa: CASSTQGFGNQPQHF
CDR3nt: TGTGCCAGCAGTACACAGGGATTCGGCAATCAGCCCCAGCATTTT
v_gene: TRBV6-5
d_gene: .
j_gene: TRBJ1-5
abundance: .

CDR3aa: CASSYPKGAGVYEQYF
CDR3nt: TGTGCCAGCAGTTACCCCAAGGGTGCGGGAGTCTACGAGCAGTACTTC
v_gene: TRBV6-6
d_gene: TRBD2
j_gene: TRBJ2-7
abundance: .

CDR3aa: CSVEGLFGDEKLFF
CDR3nt: TGCAGCGTTGAAGGGCTTTTTGGTGATGAAAAACTGTTTTTT
v_gene: TRBV29-1
d_gene: .
j_gene: TRBJ1-4
abundance: many

CDR3aa: CASSDTAGGGETQYF
CDR3nt: TGTGCCAGCAGTGATACCGCAGGGGGAGGAGAGACCCAGTACTTC
v_gene: TRBV2
d_gene: .
j_gene: TRBJ2-5
abundance: once

CDR3aa: CASRVDRTSYNEQFF
CDR3nt: TGTGCCAGCAGAGTCGACAGGACCTCCTACAATGAGCAGTTCTTC
v_gene: TRBV6-2/TRBV6-3
d_gene: .
j_gene: TRBJ2-1
abundance: .

CDR3aa: CASSLPSTNNEQFF
CDR3nt: TGTGCCAGCAGTTTACCGAGCACCAACAATGAGCAGTTCTTC
v_gene: TRBV27
d_gene: .
j_gene: TRBJ2-1
abundance: once

CDR3aa: CSARDIATSYEQYF
CDR3nt: TGCAGTGCTAGGGATATAGCCACAAGCTACGAGCAGTACTTC
v_gene: TRBV20-1
d_gene: .
j_gene: TRBJ2-7
abundance: .

CDR3aa: CASSDLAGADTQYF
CDR3nt: TGTGCCAGCAGCGACCTAGCGGGAGCAGATACGCAGTATTTT
v_gene: TRBV7-9
d_gene: TRBD2
j_gene: TRBJ2-3
abundance: few

CDR3aa: CASSRQGAKNIQYF
CDR3nt: TGTGCCAGCAGTCGACAGGGGGCCAAAAACATTCAGTACTTC
v_gene: TRBV12-3/TRBV12-4
d_gene: TRBD1
j_gene: TRBJ2-4
abundance: .

CDR3aa: CSAEKPGQSSYEQYF
CDR3nt: TGCAGTGCAGAAAAACCGGGACAGAGCTCCTACGAGCAGTACTTC
v_gene: TRBV20-1
d_gene: TRBD1
j_gene: TRBJ2-7
abundance: .

CDR3aa: CASSHRVYRGTQYF
CDR3nt: TGTGCCAGCAGCCACAGGGTGTATAGAGGGACCCAGTACTTC
v_gene: TRBV14
d_gene: .
j_gene: TRBJ2-5
abundance: few

CDR3aa: CASSLRRGEQFF
CDR3nt: TGTGCCAGCAGTTTGCGGCGGGGTGAGCAGTTCTTC
v_gene: TRBV27
d_gene: .
j_gene: TRBJ2-1
abundance: .

CDR3aa: CASSVVGQGVNEQFF
CDR3nt: TGTGCCAGCAGCGTAGTGGGACAGGGGGTCAATGAGCAGTTCTTC
v_gene: TRBV9
d_gene: TRBD1
j_gene: TRBJ2-1
abundance: few

CDR3aa: CASSFLGQVNIYEQYF
CDR3nt: TGTGCCAGCAGTTTTTTAGGGCAGGTAAATATCTACGAGCAGTACTTC
v_gene: TRBV27
d_gene: .
j_gene: TRBJ2-7
abundance: .

CDR3aa: CASSLTENYGYTF
CDR3nt: TGTGCCAGCAGCCTCACAGAGAACTATGGCTACACCTTC
v_gene: TRBV5-1
d_gene: .
j_gene: TRBJ1-2
abundance: many

CDR3aa: CATSDPQQGISHNEQFF
CDR3nt: TGTGCCACCAGTGATCCCCAACAGGGTATTTCCCACAATGAGCAGTTCTTC
v_gene: TRBV24-1
d_gene: .
j_gene: TRBJ2-1
abundance: .

CDR3aa: CASSSGLLDEQYF
CDR3nt: TGTGCCAGCAGTTCGGGACTTCTAGACGAGCAGTACTTC
v_gene: TRBV6-1
d_gene: .
j_gene: TRBJ2-7
abundance: .

CDR3aa: CASSRSRLFLGTDAQYF
CDR3nt: TGCGCCAGCAGCCGGTCTCGTTTATTCCTCGGGACAGATGCGCAGTATTTT
v_gene: TRBV4-1
d_gene: TRBD1
j_gene: TRBJ2-3
abundance: .

CDR3aa: CASSYQPGPYNVQFF
CDR3nt: TGTGCCAGCAGTTATCAGCCAGGGCCTTACAATGTGCAGTTCTTC
v_gene: TRBV2
d_gene: .
j_gene: TRBJ2-1
abundance: .

CDR3aa: CASSRGGLRSPLHF
CDR3nt: TGTGCCAGCAGCCGAGGGGGCCTGCGTTCACCCCTCCACTTT
v_gene: TRBV27
d_gene: TRBD1
j_gene: TRBJ1-6
abundance: .

CDR3aa: CASSYSGQGYWNTEAFF
CDR3nt: TGTGCCAGCAGTTACTCGGGACAGGGCTACTGGAACACTGAAGCTTTCTTT
v_gene: TRBV6-5
d_gene: TRBD1
j_gene: TRBJ1-1
abundance: .

CDR3aa: CASSLRGLKETQYF
CDR3nt: TGTGCCAGCAGCCTCAGGGGACTGAAAGAGACCCAGTACTTC
v_gene: TRBV11-2
d_gene: .
j_gene: TRBJ2-5
abundance: many

CDR3aa: CASSQAGPTYEQYF
CDR3nt: TGTGCCAGCAGCCAAGCGGGCCCGACCTACGAGCAGTACTTC
v_gene: TRBV7-6
d_gene: .
j_gene: TRBJ2-7
abundance: .

CDR3aa: CSVEGSSSGANVLTF
CDR3nt: TGCAGCGTTGAAGGATCAAGCTCTGGGGCCAACGTCCTGACTTTC
v_gene: TRBV29-1
d_gene: .
j_gene: TRBJ2-6
abundance: many

CDR3aa: CASSQADQTTYEQYF
CDR3nt: TGTGCCAGCAGCCAAGCGGACCAAACCACCTACGAGCAGTACTTC
v_gene: TRBV16
d_gene: .
j_gene: TRBJ2-7
abundance: .

CDR3aa: CASSVDSHYEQYF
CDR3nt: TGCGCCAGCAGCGTGGACTCGCACTACGAGCAGTACTTC
v_gene: TRBV5-1
d_gene: .
j_gene: TRBJ2-7
abundance: .

CDR3aa: CSVKWGSKNTEAFF
CDR3nt: TGCAGCGTTAAATGGGGGAGTAAGAACACTGAAGCTTTCTTT
v_gene: TRBV29-1
d_gene: .
j_gene: TRBJ1-1
abundance: few

CDR3aa: CASSEGRLANYEQYF
CDR3nt: TGTGCCAGCAGTGAAGGACGGCTGGCTAACTACGAGCAGTACTTC
v_gene: TRBV2
d_gene: .
j_gene: TRBJ2-7
abundance: few

CDR3aa: CASHSGYEQYF
CDR3nt: TGTGCCAGCCACAGTGGGTACGAGCAGTACTTC
v_gene: TRBV28
d_gene: .
j_gene: TRBJ2-7
abundance: .

CDR3aa: CAISDPAAKNIQYF
CDR3nt: TGTGCCATCAGTGACCCCGCAGCCAAAAACATTCAGTACTTC
v_gene: TRBV10-3
d_gene: .
j_gene: TRBJ2-4
abundance: .

CDR3aa: CSARVTGRPYNEQFF
CDR3nt: TGCAGTGCTAGAGTTACCGGCCGGCCCTACAATGAGCAGTTCTTC
v_gene: TRBV20-1
d_gene: .
j_gene: TRBJ2-1
abundance: .